The entry below describes one T cell receptor (beta chain). No cognate antigen has been identified for it. No qualities accompany the bases; no much larger clone lies one base away. These data originate in a study of post-analysis software for immune sequencing data (dated by TCRdb to about 2015). In terms of the full investigation: The recorded disease courses included relapsing-remitting, secondary progressive and progressive-relapsing multiple sclerosis, and some patients had no subtype annotation. A subset of samples was prepared in parallel using single-end sample barcoding, then pooled and co-amplified after Illumina adapter ligation. Patient repertoires were compared against around twelve previously published healthy control repertoires from donors aged roughly 6 to 28 years.

Broader findings and caveats from the paper: About 5 TRBV segments, including TRBV5-6, TRBV5-1 and TRBV20-1, were significantly more frequent in patients than controls. Normalized Chao1 diversity was significantly lower in multiple sclerosis patients than controls, suggesting substantial peripheral T-cell clonal expansion. Strong co-clustering of samples prepared in the same batch was shown by direct clustering with F measure, prompting a batch-effect correction. The multiple sclerosis patient group was slightly younger than the control group.

Library generation was performed with PCR. Sequencer: Illumina HiSeq 2500. To reduce PCR and sequencing biases, unique molecular identifiers were built into the TCR beta cDNA libraries. Roughly 500,000 cDNA molecules were obtained for every 1 to 10 million input T cells, so each molecule roughly corresponded to one T cell. The patient libraries were prepared and sequenced using the same protocol as the earlier healthy control dataset. Within a given batch, samples were prepared together, multiplexed and sequenced on the same HiSeq lane. Per the authors' processing: MIGEC handled the raw barcoded reads, throwing out single-read molecular identifier groups before consensus assembly and CDR3 extraction. Clonotype tables were post-analysed with VDJtools, and diversity was normalized by down-sampling all datasets to the smallest sample size. Repertoire overlap clustering matched CDR3 amino acid but not nucleotide sequences to correct batch-related cross-sample contamination. TCRdb took the public reads, trimmed them with fastp at Q25, ran MiXCR for clone calling and kept in-frame beta chains. Rows are combined by CDR3 protein, so each entry shows the most common genes and DNA. V and J calls and clone size were set by TCRdb, not the authors. Recorded for this sample are roughly 600,000 distinct CDR3 sequences; roughly 45% of them occurred a single time. The ten biggest clones cover more than 1.5% of the sample.

Between the V and J ends, shortened by 5 bases and 3 bases respectively, the junction contains 20 bases. The CDR3, cysteine through phenylalanine, is 17 amino acids long. Of the read, only the CDR3 DNA is kept; its 51 bases are in frame from base 1. For CDR1 and CDR2, the germline V gene (reference sequence) lists SEHNR and FQNEAQ. To demonstrate the VDJtools post-analysis software, TCR beta repertoires were profiled from the peripheral blood of roughly 12 young patients with multiple sclerosis. The patients with multiple sclerosis were children and adolescents between about 6 and 15 years of age. The TCR was taken from a girl between 10 and 17 years old with multiple sclerosis. Sequencing was done on a sample of blood. The chain employs TRBV7-9 and TRBJ2-1; the D gene is perhaps TRBD2, from 7 matching bases. The DNA reads TGTGCCAGCAGCGTGTATCGGGGGGCGCCATTCTACAATGAGCAGTTCTTC. Its amino acids are CASSVYRGAPFYNEQFF.